A selection of T cell receptor beta chains follows, all from one sample in a study of blood T cells in healthy people across ages. TCRdb re-called the 5' RACE reads through MiXCR, storing one row per CDR3 protein. The table records roughly 1,500,000 distinct CDR3 sequences, almost 35% of them present only once. The sequencing input was blood. These receptors all come from a woman in her 30s in good health. Both conserved end residues are part of each CDR3. Fields, in order: J gene, clone size, V gene, D gene, CDR3 protein, CDR3 DNA. The D gene is left open where the match is weak. Clone size appears in some rows only: once, few, many, or a class for an expanded clone.

J gene: TRBJ2-5
clone size: NA
V gene: TRBV10-3
D gene: NA
CDR3 protein: CAIREERQETQYF
CDR3 DNA: TGTGCCATCAGGGAGGAAAGGCAAGAGACCCAGTACTTC

J gene: TRBJ2-3
clone size: NA
V gene: TRBV7-9
D gene: NA
CDR3 protein: CASSSHSGLGTDTQYF
CDR3 DNA: TGTGCCAGCAGCTCCCATAGCGGCCTTGGCACAGATACGCAGTATTTT

J gene: TRBJ2-7
clone size: NA
V gene: TRBV7-2
D gene: NA
CDR3 protein: CASSSVPAGAYEQYF
CDR3 DNA: TGTGCCAGCAGCTCCGTCCCGGCGGGTGCGTACGAGCAGTACTTC

J gene: TRBJ2-1
clone size: NA
V gene: TRBV5-1
D gene: TRBD1
CDR3 protein: CASSFGTGNYNEQFF
CDR3 DNA: TGCGCCAGCAGCTTCGGGACAGGGAACTACAATGAGCAGTTCTTC

J gene: TRBJ2-7
clone size: NA
V gene: TRBV4-1
D gene: TRBD1
CDR3 protein: CASSQQLGTGRGQYF
CDR3 DNA: TGCGCCAGCAGCCAACAGCTTGGGACAGGGCGAGGGCAGTACTTC

J gene: TRBJ2-7
clone size: few
V gene: TRBV4-1
D gene: NA
CDR3 protein: CASSQDQSYSRYEQYF
CDR3 DNA: TGCGCCAGCAGCCAAGATCAGTCTTACAGCCGCTACGAGCAGTACTTC

J gene: TRBJ2-3
clone size: few
V gene: TRBV20-1
D gene: TRBD2
CDR3 protein: CSAVGLAGSWDTQYF
CDR3 DNA: TGCAGTGCTGTGGGACTAGCGGGATCCTGGGATACGCAGTATTTT

J gene: TRBJ2-1
clone size: NA
V gene: TRBV20-1
D gene: NA
CDR3 protein: CSARTGVAAYNEQFF
CDR3 DNA: TGCAGTGCTAGGACTGGGGTAGCGGCCTACAATGAGCAGTTCTTC

J gene: TRBJ1-2
clone size: NA
V gene: TRBV1
D gene: NA
CDR3 protein: CTSSHPGSRIYGYTF
CDR3 DNA: TGCACCAGCAGCCATCCCGGGTCGAGGATCTATGGCTACACCTTC

J gene: TRBJ1-2
clone size: NA
V gene: TRBV3-1
D gene: TRBD1
CDR3 protein: CASSQRRSGQYYGYTF
CDR3 DNA: TGTGCCAGCAGCCAACGAAGATCGGGACAGTACTATGGCTACACCTTC

J gene: TRBJ2-1
clone size: NA
V gene: TRBV7-9
D gene: NA
CDR3 protein: CASSATVLSPYNEQFF
CDR3 DNA: TGTGCCAGCAGCGCCACAGTCTTGAGTCCCTACAATGAGCAGTTCTTC

J gene: TRBJ1-1
clone size: NA
V gene: TRBV10-3
D gene: NA
CDR3 protein: CAIRENMANTEAFF
CDR3 DNA: TGTGCCATCAGGGAAAACATGGCGAACACTGAAGCTTTCTTT

J gene: TRBJ2-7
clone size: few
V gene: TRBV27
D gene: NA
CDR3 protein: CASSLSWGTIVYEQYF
CDR3 DNA: TGTGCCAGCAGTTTGTCCTGGGGGACGATTGTCTACGAGCAGTACTTC

J gene: TRBJ1-5
clone size: NA
V gene: TRBV20-1
D gene: NA
CDR3 protein: CSARVQGGGQPQHF
CDR3 DNA: TGCAGTGCTAGAGTCCAGGGAGGGGGTCAGCCCCAGCATTTT

J gene: TRBJ2-3
clone size: NA
V gene: TRBV20-1
D gene: NA
CDR3 protein: CSARYGLRTDTQYF
CDR3 DNA: TGCAGTGCTAGGTACGGACTACGCACAGATACGCAGTATTTT

J gene: TRBJ1-1
clone size: few
V gene: TRBV7-8
D gene: NA
CDR3 protein: CASSLRGPGDTEAFF
CDR3 DNA: TGTGCCAGCAGCTTAAGGGGCCCGGGGGACACTGAAGCTTTCTTT

J gene: TRBJ1-6
clone size: few
V gene: TRBV3-1
D gene: NA
CDR3 protein: CASSQLSGPTNSPLHF
CDR3 DNA: TGTGCCAGCAGCCAACTATCCGGGCCTACGAATTCACCCCTCCACTTT

J gene: TRBJ1-2
clone size: NA
V gene: TRBV15
D gene: NA
CDR3 protein: CATSKDGEGFYGYTF
CDR3 DNA: TGTGCCACCAGCAAGGACGGAGAGGGATTCTATGGCTACACCTTC

J gene: TRBJ2-1
clone size: NA
V gene: TRBV5-1
D gene: NA
CDR3 protein: CASRGSGDVSYNEQFF
CDR3 DNA: TGCGCCAGCAGGGGTAGCGGTGACGTCTCCTACAATGAGCAGTTCTTC

J gene: TRBJ2-1
clone size: NA
V gene: TRBV20-1
D gene: TRBD2
CDR3 protein: CSAAGRGGGGEQFF
CDR3 DNA: TGCAGTGCTGCCGGGAGGGGAGGCGGCGGTGAGCAGTTCTTC

J gene: TRBJ1-2
clone size: few
V gene: TRBV3-1
D gene: TRBD1
CDR3 protein: CASSPREGGDYGYTF
CDR3 DNA: TGTGCCAGCAGCCCCCGGGAAGGGGGCGACTATGGCTACACCTTC

J gene: TRBJ1-1
clone size: NA
V gene: TRBV2
D gene: NA
CDR3 protein: CASSIQTNTEAFF
CDR3 DNA: TGTGCCAGCAGTATTCAGACGAACACTGAAGCTTTCTTT

J gene: TRBJ2-7
clone size: few
V gene: TRBV3-1
D gene: NA
CDR3 protein: CASSQGGRIYEQYF
CDR3 DNA: TGTGCCAGCAGCCAAGGGGGCAGGATCTACGAGCAGTACTTC

J gene: TRBJ2-7
clone size: NA
V gene: TRBV11-1
D gene: TRBD2
CDR3 protein: CASSYGSGTSGYEQYF
CDR3 DNA: TGTGCCAGCAGCTACGGGTCCGGGACTAGCGGCTACGAGCAGTACTTC

J gene: TRBJ2-1
clone size: NA
V gene: TRBV11-2
D gene: NA
CDR3 protein: CASSFNSEQFF
CDR3 DNA: TGTGCCAGCAGCTTTAACTCTGAGCAGTTCTTC

J gene: TRBJ2-3
clone size: NA
V gene: TRBV6-5
D gene: NA
CDR3 protein: CASSYSIGAGPAGDTQYF
CDR3 DNA: TGTGCCAGCAGTTACTCGATCGGTGCGGGCCCGGCGGGGGATACGCAGTATTTT

J gene: TRBJ1-2
clone size: NA
V gene: TRBV7-9
D gene: TRBD1
CDR3 protein: CASSRQQRQGGGYTF
CDR3 DNA: TGTGCCAGCAGCCGCCAACAAAGACAGGGCGGAGGCTACACCTTC

J gene: TRBJ2-1
clone size: few
V gene: TRBV12-3/TRBV12-4
D gene: TRBD2
CDR3 protein: CASSPEQRGTNEQFF
CDR3 DNA: TGTGCCAGCAGTCCTGAACAGCGGGGGACCAATGAGCAGTTCTTC

J gene: TRBJ1-2
clone size: few
V gene: TRBV7-9
D gene: TRBD1
CDR3 protein: CATGTGWYGYTF
CDR3 DNA: TGTGCCACAGGGACAGGGTGGTATGGCTACACCTTC

J gene: TRBJ2-2
clone size: NA
V gene: TRBV12-3/TRBV12-4
D gene: TRBD2
CDR3 protein: CASSPLTSGRGTGELFF
CDR3 DNA: TGTGCCAGCAGCCCTCTTACTAGCGGGAGAGGAACCGGGGAGCTGTTTTTT

J gene: TRBJ2-1
clone size: many
V gene: TRBV9
D gene: NA
CDR3 protein: CASSVRPEGEQFF
CDR3 DNA: TGTGCCAGCAGCGTAAGGCCCGAGGGTGAGCAGTTCTTC

J gene: TRBJ2-1
clone size: NA
V gene: TRBV19
D gene: TRBD2
CDR3 protein: CASSTTSVNEQFF
CDR3 DNA: TGTGCCAGTAGTACGACTAGCGTCAATGAGCAGTTCTTC

J gene: TRBJ2-3
clone size: few
V gene: TRBV30
D gene: NA
CDR3 protein: CAWSVVGRTDTQYF
CDR3 DNA: TGTGCCTGGAGTGTGGTCGGACGCACAGATACGCAGTATTTT

J gene: TRBJ1-6
clone size: NA
V gene: TRBV10-1
D gene: NA
CDR3 protein: CASSKQNRVRGRKGSSPLHF
CDR3 DNA: TGCGCCAGCAGCAAACAGAACAGGGTACGAGGGAGGAAAGGGAGTTCACCCCTCCACTTT

J gene: TRBJ2-3
clone size: NA
V gene: TRBV30
D gene: NA
CDR3 protein: CAWSVLGGQDTQYF
CDR3 DNA: TGTGCCTGGAGTGTACTAGGGGGTCAGGATACGCAGTATTTT

J gene: TRBJ1-1
clone size: NA
V gene: TRBV27
D gene: NA
CDR3 protein: CATEGPDGEAFF
CDR3 DNA: TGTGCCACCGAGGGTCCTGACGGTGAAGCTTTCTTT

J gene: TRBJ2-7
clone size: NA
V gene: TRBV7-2
D gene: NA
CDR3 protein: CASSLNGNRLGEQYF
CDR3 DNA: TGTGCCAGCAGCCTGAACGGGAACCGACTTGGCGAGCAGTACTTC

J gene: TRBJ2-7
clone size: NA
V gene: TRBV27
D gene: NA
CDR3 protein: CANSPLGSDYEQYF
CDR3 DNA: TGTGCCAACAGTCCGCTCGGGAGTGACTACGAGCAGTACTTC

J gene: TRBJ2-7
clone size: few
V gene: TRBV15
D gene: NA
CDR3 protein: CATSHEGLSYEQYF
CDR3 DNA: TGTGCCACCTCACACGAAGGTCTCTCCTACGAGCAGTACTTC

J gene: TRBJ1-2
clone size: few
V gene: TRBV12-3/TRBV12-4
D gene: NA
CDR3 protein: CASIGQGLRGYTF
CDR3 DNA: TGTGCCAGCATTGGGCAGGGGCTACGGGGCTACACCTTC

J gene: TRBJ1-2
clone size: NA
V gene: TRBV4-1
D gene: NA
CDR3 protein: CASRSQETFNDGGKTYGYTF
CDR3 DNA: TGCGCCAGCAGGAGCCAAGAGACCTTCAACGACGGAGGAAAAACTTATGGCTACACCTTC

J gene: TRBJ2-7
clone size: NA
V gene: TRBV7-2
D gene: NA
CDR3 protein: CASSFFTYEQYF
CDR3 DNA: TGTGCCAGCAGCTTTTTTACCTACGAGCAGTACTTC